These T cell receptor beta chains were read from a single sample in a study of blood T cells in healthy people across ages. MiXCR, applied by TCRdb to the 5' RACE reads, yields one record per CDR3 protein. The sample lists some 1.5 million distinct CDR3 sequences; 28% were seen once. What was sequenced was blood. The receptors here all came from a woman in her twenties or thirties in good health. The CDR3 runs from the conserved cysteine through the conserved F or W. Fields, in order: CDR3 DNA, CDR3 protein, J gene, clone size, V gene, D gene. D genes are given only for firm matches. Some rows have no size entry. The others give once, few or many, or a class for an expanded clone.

CDR3 DNA: TGCGCCAGCAGCTCCCAGGGGAAGGCTAATGAAAAACTGTTTTTT
CDR3 protein: CASSSQGKANEKLFF
J gene: TRBJ1-4
clone size: -
V gene: TRBV5-1
D gene: -

CDR3 DNA: TGCAGTGTATCCCCTGGACAGGCGCAAGAGACCCAGTACTTC
CDR3 protein: CSVSPGQAQETQYF
J gene: TRBJ2-5
clone size: few
V gene: TRBV20-1
D gene: TRBD1

CDR3 DNA: TGCAGCGTTGAAACAGGGGAAAAACTGTTTTTT
CDR3 protein: CSVETGEKLFF
J gene: TRBJ1-4
clone size: -
V gene: TRBV29-1
D gene: -

CDR3 DNA: TGTGCCAGCAGCTTAGCGTCTGGGGGAGACCATGGCTACACCTTC
CDR3 protein: CASSLASGGDHGYTF
J gene: TRBJ1-2
clone size: -
V gene: TRBV7-9
D gene: -

CDR3 DNA: TGTGCCAGCAGCCTATTGGCGGGGGACGGGACCCTCCACTTT
CDR3 protein: CASSLLAGDGTLHF
J gene: TRBJ1-6
clone size: -
V gene: TRBV7-3
D gene: -

CDR3 DNA: TGTGCCAGCAGCAAAAAAAAGAGGGACAGGGGAGGTTCCGAGCAGTACTTC
CDR3 protein: CASSKKKRDRGGSEQYF
J gene: TRBJ2-7
clone size: -
V gene: TRBV21-1
D gene: -

CDR3 DNA: TGTGCCAGCAGTTCCCGGACACGAACCAGCAATCAGCCCCAGCATTTT
CDR3 protein: CASSSRTRTSNQPQHF
J gene: TRBJ1-5
clone size: -
V gene: TRBV6-2/TRBV6-3
D gene: -

CDR3 DNA: TGTGCCAGCAGCGCGACAAAGGCCGGGGCCAACGTCCTGACTTTC
CDR3 protein: CASSATKAGANVLTF
J gene: TRBJ2-6
clone size: -
V gene: TRBV13
D gene: -

CDR3 DNA: TGTGCCAGCAGTTACCGGGACAGATCGGCCGGCGAGCAGTACTTC
CDR3 protein: CASSYRDRSAGEQYF
J gene: TRBJ2-7
clone size: -
V gene: TRBV6-5
D gene: TRBD1

CDR3 DNA: TGTGCCTGGAATAAAGGGACCACCTACGAGCAGTACTTC
CDR3 protein: CAWNKGTTYEQYF
J gene: TRBJ2-7
clone size: -
V gene: TRBV30
D gene: -

CDR3 DNA: TGTGCCAGCAGCCCAGGCACAGGCGCAAGCAATCAGCCCCAGCATTTT
CDR3 protein: CASSPGTGASNQPQHF
J gene: TRBJ1-5
clone size: many
V gene: TRBV9
D gene: -

CDR3 DNA: TGTGCCAGCTCACCCAGGCAAAGGGAGACCCAGTACTTC
CDR3 protein: CASSPRQRETQYF
J gene: TRBJ2-5
clone size: -
V gene: TRBV18
D gene: -

CDR3 DNA: TGCAGTGCTTTGGTGCGGGGGGGGCCGAGCTCCTACAATGAGCAGTTCTTC
CDR3 protein: CSALVRGGPSSYNEQFF
J gene: TRBJ2-1
clone size: -
V gene: TRBV20-1
D gene: TRBD2

CDR3 DNA: TGCAGTGCTAGGAGCATAGCGGGAGAGTACCAAGAGACCCAGTACTTC
CDR3 protein: CSARSIAGEYQETQYF
J gene: TRBJ2-5
clone size: -
V gene: TRBV20-1
D gene: TRBD2

CDR3 DNA: TGTGCCATCAGTGAGTTACCAGGGGAATATAATTCACCCCTCCACTTT
CDR3 protein: CAISELPGEYNSPLHF
J gene: TRBJ1-6
clone size: -
V gene: TRBV10-3
D gene: -

CDR3 DNA: TGTGCCAGCAGTTACGAGGCAGGGGGGCAGGAGACCCAGTACTTC
CDR3 protein: CASSYEAGGQETQYF
J gene: TRBJ2-5
clone size: many
V gene: TRBV6-6
D gene: -

CDR3 DNA: TGCAGCGTTGATATCTCTGGGGCCAACGTCCTGACTTTC
CDR3 protein: CSVDISGANVLTF
J gene: TRBJ2-6
clone size: many
V gene: TRBV29-1
D gene: -

CDR3 DNA: TGTGCCATCAGCCCAGGACAGGGGGCTCAGCCCCAGCATTTT
CDR3 protein: CAISPGQGAQPQHF
J gene: TRBJ1-5
clone size: -
V gene: TRBV10-3
D gene: TRBD1

CDR3 DNA: TGTGCCATCAGTTTAGCACCGTATGGCTACACCTTC
CDR3 protein: CAISLAPYGYTF
J gene: TRBJ1-2
clone size: few
V gene: TRBV12-3/TRBV12-4
D gene: -

CDR3 DNA: TGCGCCAGCAGTCGGGCGGACCAAGAGACCCAGTACTTC
CDR3 protein: CASSRADQETQYF
J gene: TRBJ2-5
clone size: few
V gene: TRBV5-1
D gene: -

CDR3 DNA: TGTGCCAGCAGCTTAGCCGAGGCTGATGAAAAACTGTTTTTT
CDR3 protein: CASSLAEADEKLFF
J gene: TRBJ1-4
clone size: few
V gene: TRBV7-9
D gene: -

CDR3 DNA: TGTGCCAGCAGTTTCCAAGCGGGGGGCGGAGATACGCAGTATTTT
CDR3 protein: CASSFQAGGGDTQYF
J gene: TRBJ2-3
clone size: -
V gene: TRBV12-3/TRBV12-4
D gene: TRBD2

CDR3 DNA: TGCGCCAGCAGCCCCGAGCGGGAGCGCTCCTACAATGAGCAGTTCTTC
CDR3 protein: CASSPERERSYNEQFF
J gene: TRBJ2-1
clone size: -
V gene: TRBV5-1
D gene: TRBD2

CDR3 DNA: TGTGCCAGTAAGGGACAGGGCGGCCCCTACGAGCAGTACTTC
CDR3 protein: CASKGQGGPYEQYF
J gene: TRBJ2-7
clone size: many
V gene: TRBV6-5
D gene: TRBD1

CDR3 DNA: TGTGCCAGCAGCCCACCCAGCGGGGGGAGAGATACGCAGTATTTT
CDR3 protein: CASSPPSGGRDTQYF
J gene: TRBJ2-3
clone size: few
V gene: TRBV4-2
D gene: TRBD2

CDR3 DNA: TGTGCCAGCACTTTACACGACTCCGGAGGGGCCGGGGAGCTGTTTTTT
CDR3 protein: CASTLHDSGGAGELFF
J gene: TRBJ2-2
clone size: -
V gene: TRBV7-6
D gene: -

CDR3 DNA: TGCGCCAGCAGCAGGAACAGGGATCCCTACAATGAGCAGTTCTTC
CDR3 protein: CASSRNRDPYNEQFF
J gene: TRBJ2-1
clone size: -
V gene: TRBV5-1
D gene: -

CDR3 DNA: TGCGCCAGCAGCTGGAAGGAGAGAGGGAATACCGGGGAGCTGTTTTTT
CDR3 protein: CASSWKERGNTGELFF
J gene: TRBJ2-2
clone size: -
V gene: TRBV5-1
D gene: -

CDR3 DNA: TGTGCCACCAGTGGTTTGCCGCGGGGCAATGAGCAGTTCTTC
CDR3 protein: CATSGLPRGNEQFF
J gene: TRBJ2-1
clone size: -
V gene: TRBV24-1
D gene: -

CDR3 DNA: TGTGCCGGCAGGTGGTTGCGGGGTGATGATGGCTACACCTTC
CDR3 protein: CAGRWLRGDDGYTF
J gene: TRBJ1-2
clone size: few
V gene: TRBV7-2
D gene: -

CDR3 DNA: TGTGCCAGCAGTTCTAGTGGCACTGAAAACATTCAGTACTTC
CDR3 protein: CASSSSGTENIQYF
J gene: TRBJ2-4
clone size: few
V gene: TRBV6-6
D gene: -

CDR3 DNA: TGTGCCAGCAAGCGGGCGAGCGTCAATGAGCAGTTCTTC
CDR3 protein: CASKRASVNEQFF
J gene: TRBJ2-1
clone size: -
V gene: TRBV27
D gene: -

CDR3 DNA: TGTGCCAGCAGCTGGGCTAGCGGGGCCTACAATGAGCAGTTCTTC
CDR3 protein: CASSWASGAYNEQFF
J gene: TRBJ2-1
clone size: few
V gene: TRBV6-5
D gene: TRBD2

CDR3 DNA: TGTGCCAGCAGCCCCCCAGGGGCCTACTATGGCTACACCTTC
CDR3 protein: CASSPPGAYYGYTF
J gene: TRBJ1-2
clone size: -
V gene: TRBV12-3/TRBV12-4
D gene: -

CDR3 DNA: TGTGCCAGCAGCTTAGACGGCGGCAGCCAGCCCCAGCATTTT
CDR3 protein: CASSLDGGSQPQHF
J gene: TRBJ1-5
clone size: many
V gene: TRBV7-6
D gene: -

CDR3 DNA: TGTGCCAGCAGTTCGAGCCTAGCGTCGAGCACAGATACGCAGTATTTT
CDR3 protein: CASSSSLASSTDTQYF
J gene: TRBJ2-3
clone size: few
V gene: TRBV6-5
D gene: -

CDR3 DNA: TGTGCCAGCAGCAAACCAACAGGGGAATACAATGAGCAGTTCTTC
CDR3 protein: CASSKPTGEYNEQFF
J gene: TRBJ2-1
clone size: -
V gene: TRBV27
D gene: TRBD1

CDR3 DNA: TGTGCCAGCAGGGGGACTTTCAAAGAAAAACTGTTTTTT
CDR3 protein: CASRGTFKEKLFF
J gene: TRBJ1-4
clone size: -
V gene: TRBV12-3/TRBV12-4
D gene: -

CDR3 DNA: TGCGCCAGCAGCTTGGGACAGGTAGCAGCTGAAGCTTTCTTT
CDR3 protein: CASSLGQVAAEAFF
J gene: TRBJ1-1
clone size: few
V gene: TRBV5-1
D gene: -

CDR3 DNA: TGCAGTGCCAAGCGGGATTCCTCCTACAATGAGCAGTACTTC
CDR3 protein: CSAKRDSSYNEQYF
J gene: TRBJ2-7
clone size: -
V gene: TRBV20-1
D gene: TRBD2

CDR3 DNA: TGTGCCAGCTCTCCGACAGGGAAGGTGTGGGAAAAACTGTTTTTT
CDR3 protein: CASSPTGKVWEKLFF
J gene: TRBJ1-4
clone size: -
V gene: TRBV18
D gene: TRBD1

CDR3 DNA: TGCAGTGCTAGAGCCTGGGGGGCCCAAAATGAGCAGTTCTTC
CDR3 protein: CSARAWGAQNEQFF
J gene: TRBJ2-1
clone size: many
V gene: TRBV20-1
D gene: -

CDR3 DNA: TGTGCCAGCAGCCATGTAACCGTCTATGGCTACACCTTC
CDR3 protein: CASSHVTVYGYTF
J gene: TRBJ1-2
clone size: -
V gene: TRBV3-1
D gene: -

CDR3 DNA: TGCGCCAGCAGCTTGGATACAGGGGGCGCGACTGGCTACACCTTC
CDR3 protein: CASSLDTGGATGYTF
J gene: TRBJ1-2
clone size: -
V gene: TRBV5-1
D gene: TRBD1

CDR3 DNA: TGTGCCAGCAGCCCAAGGGGGGGGACATCGAGCTCCTACAATGAGCAGTTCTTC
CDR3 protein: CASSPRGGTSSSYNEQFF
J gene: TRBJ2-1
clone size: -
V gene: TRBV7-3
D gene: -

CDR3 DNA: TGTGCCAGCAGTCGACAGGGGACGGGCAATCAGCCCCAGCATTTT
CDR3 protein: CASSRQGTGNQPQHF
J gene: TRBJ1-5
clone size: -
V gene: TRBV2
D gene: TRBD1

CDR3 DNA: TGCAGCGTTGGGGGACAGGGAACGAACGAGCAGTACTTC
CDR3 protein: CSVGGQGTNEQYF
J gene: TRBJ2-7
clone size: many
V gene: TRBV29-1
D gene: TRBD1